These 27 T cell receptor beta chains were all obtained from the same sample, sequenced in a study of CD4 T cells in relation to SARS-CoV-2 and coronaviruses. The repertoire was sequenced with immunoSEQ multiplex PCR; TCRdb's copy has only in-frame clones and lacks some. This table has roughly 10,000 clones, 65% to 75% appearing once. Before the COVID-19 pandemic, during about 2011-2019, CD4+ T cells were taken from unexposed donors. The cells were cultured for approximately ten days before CD4+ T cells were isolated. For these TCRs, the target antigens are not known. The sample was CD4+ T cells from PBMCs, cultured in vitro. The receptors come from a human donor in good health.

The J gene is TRBJ2-5, the V gene TRBV11-3; a possible D gene is TRBD2 (6 bases). The CDR3 sequence is 17 residues long. Germline CDR1 and CDR2: SGHNT and YENEEA. The V end was cut by 5 bases, the J end by 7 bases, with 26 bases between. This chain's CDR3 is CASSLHANPGTPRTQYF. In nucleotides, the CDR3 is TGTGCCAGCAGCCTCCACGCTAACCCCGGGACTCCCCGGACCCAGTACTTC. Together with reference TRBV11-3 and TRBJ2-5, the CDR3 gives the full variable domain: EAGVVQSPRYKIIEKKQPVAFWCNPISGHNTLYWYLQNLGQGPELLIRYENEEAVDDSQLPKDRFSAERLKGVDSTLKIQPAELGDSAVYLCASSLHANPGTPRTQYFGPGTRLLVL.

The chain combines TRBV7-2 with TRBJ1-2; TRBD1 might be the D (6 bases). The V end lost 4 bases, the J end lost 6 bases, and 18 bases lay between the germline ends. CDR1 and CDR2 from the germline V gene are SGHTA and FQGNSA. The CDR3 has 15 amino acids. The CDR3 DNA is TGTGCCAGCAGCTACCCGGCCTACAGGGTTGATGGCTACACCTTC. The encoded protein is CASSYPAYRVDGYTF. Variable domain in full (rest from reference TRBV7-2 and TRBJ1-2): GAGVSQSPSNKVTEKGKDVELRCDPISGHTALYWYRQSLGQGLEFLIYFQGNSAPDKSGLPSDRFSAERTGGSVSTLTIQRTQQEDSAVYLCASSYPAYRVDGYTFGSGTRLTVV.

The chain joins TRBV18 to TRBJ2-5; D not resolved. The CDR3 has 12 residues. Per germline, CDR1 KGHSH and CDR2 LQKENI. The V end lost 3 bases, the J end lost 5 bases, and 7 bases lay between the germline ends. In DNA, the CDR3 is TGTGCCAGCTCACCGCTTGACGAGACCCAGTACTTC. Its protein is CASSPLDETQYF.

J is TRBJ1-2 and V is TRBV6-1, with D possibly matching TRBD1 (6 bases). With 2 bases removed from V and 8 bases from J, the gap between germline ends came to 15 bases. The CDR3 has 14 residues. Germline lookup yields CDR1 MNHNS and CDR2 SASEGT. The chain's CDR3 is CASSEWDKFDGYTF. CDR3 DNA sequence: TGTGCCAGCAGTGAATGGGACAAGTTCGACGGCTACACCTTC.

CDR3 sequence (DNA): TGTGCCAGCAGTTTATCCGGGACAAGAGGGAACACTGAAGCTTTCTTT. As protein: CASSLSGTRGNTEAFF. The rearrangement links TRBV27 to TRBJ1-1; perhaps TRBD1 as D (6 bases). CDR3 length equals 16 residues. V was trimmed by 0 bases and J by 1 base, leaving 12 bases between them. Germline CDR1 is MNHEY and CDR2 is SMNVEV (reference sequence).

J is TRBJ2-7 and V is TRBV4-1; TRBD2 might be the D (5 bases). V gave up 0 bases and J gave up 1 base, with 7 bases separating them. CDR3 length equals 14 residues. Germline CDR1 reads MGHRA; CDR2 reads YSYEKL. CDR3: CASSQDQRSYEQYF. DNA for the CDR3: TGCGCCAGCAGCCAAGATCAGCGGTCCTACGAGCAGTACTTC.

V is TRBV25-1 and J is TRBJ1-2; maybe TRBD1 (6 bases). Between the trimmed V and J ends, which lost 7 bases and 8 bases, there was a span of 14 bases. Germline V gene lookup returns CDR1 MGHDK and CDR2 SYGVNS. The CDR3 contains 12 residues. CDR3 region: CASTGGGTGYTF. In DNA form, the CDR3 reads TGTGCCAGCACCGGAGGGGGTACGGGCTACACCTTC.

The chain joins TRBV18 to TRBJ2-3; either TRBD1 or TRBD2 may supply D (5 bases each). CDR3 size: 14 residues. The germline CDR1 and CDR2 sequences are KGHSH and LQKENI. V lost 0 bases, J lost 1 base, and 5 bases lay in between. The CDR3 loop is CASSPPGGTDTQYF. CDR3 nucleotides: TGTGCCAGCTCACCACCGGGGGGCACAGATACGCAGTATTTT.

This clone was seen a single time. The rearrangement joins TRBV9 to TRBJ2-3; 11 nucleotides agree with TRBD2. The CDR3 consists of 16 residues. Germline CDR1 and CDR2: SGDLS and YYNGEE. Trimming cost V 2 bases and J 1 base; bases outside gene matches: 3. The CDR3 nucleotides read TGTGCCAGCAGCGTCCAGGGACTAGCGGGCACAGATACGCAGTATTTT. Amino acids: CASSVQGLAGTDTQYF.

V and J are TRBV5-1 and TRBJ2-7; tentative D call: TRBD2 (7 bases). The V gene lost 6 bases and the J gene lost 7 bases, with 23 bases spanning the gap. The CDR3 runs 15 residues. From germline, CDR1 is SGHRS and CDR2 YFSETQ. In DNA, the CDR3 is TGCGCCAGCAAATCCCTAGGGGGGGGATCCGGGGAGCAGTACTTC. Its translation is CASKSLGGGSGEQYF.

The gene calls are TRBV4-1 and TRBJ1-5; TRBD1 matches 10 bases. The CDR3 runs 16 residues. Germline CDR1 and CDR2: MGHRA and YSYEKL. V lost 1 base, J lost 2 bases, and 2 bases stayed unmatched. The CDR3 coding sequence is TGCGCCAGCAGCCAAGGACAGGGGGCGGGCAATCAGCCCCAGCATTTT. Protein sequence: CASSQGQGAGNQPQHF.

The rearrangement joins TRBV7-9 to TRBJ2-6, with D maybe TRBD2 (5 bases). The CDR3 loop spans 16 amino acids. V lost 7 bases and J lost 0, with 13 bases in between. Germline V gene sequence: CDR1 SEHNR, CDR2 FQNEAQ (reference sequence). This chain's CDR3 is CASTGGWVSGANVLTF. Here the CDR3 DNA reads TGTGCCAGCACTGGAGGTTGGGTCTCTGGGGCCAACGTCCTGACTTTC.

The genes are TRBV30 and TRBJ2-3, with D perhaps matching TRBD1 or TRBD2 (5 bases each). Deletions cut 3 bases from V and 1 base from J, with 14 bases between. Germline CDR1 and CDR2: GTSNPN and SVGIG (reference sequence). The CDR3 is 15 residues long. The CDR3 spells CAWRPGGRGTDTQYF. The CDR3 DNA is TGTGCCTGGAGGCCTGGAGGCAGGGGCACAGATACGCAGTATTTT.

The chain couples TRBV5-1 to TRBJ2-2; TRBD2 might be the D (7 bases). Germline CDR1 is SGHRS and CDR2 is YFSETQ. Trimming removed 0 bases at V and 5 bases at J, with 14 bases between. The CDR3 runs 16 residues. This CDR3 is CASSLGVRGATGELFF. The CDR3 bases are TGCGCCAGCAGCTTGGGTGTTCGGGGGGCGACCGGGGAGCTGTTTTTT.

The genes are TRBV6-6 and TRBJ1-5; tentative D call: TRBD1 (6 bases). CDR1 and CDR2 (germline): MNHNY, SVGAGI (reference sequence). V lost 6 bases, J lost 4 bases, and 16 bases lay in between. This CDR3 has 15 amino acids. The chain's CDR3 is CASRGPGVGNQPQHF. The CDR3 DNA reads TGTGCCAGCAGAGGTCCAGGGGTAGGGAATCAGCCCCAGCATTTT.

This chain links TRBV3-1 (or the pseudogene TRBV3-2) with TRBJ1-1, with D tentatively TRBD1 (5 bases). Germline CDR1 reads LGHDT; CDR2 reads YNNKEL (reference sequence). This CDR3 comprises 18 residues. The ends were cut back, 3 bases at V and 2 bases at J, with 22 bases in the middle. CDR3 sequence: CASSHRPLRRGGNTEAFF. For the CDR3, the DNA is TGTGCCAGCAGCCACCGACCCCTGAGGAGGGGAGGTAACACTGAAGCTTTCTTT.

The chain carries TRBV2 and TRBJ2-3; TRBD2 matches 7 bases. The V gene's germline CDR1 is SNHLY and CDR2 FYNNEI. Trimming at V came to 10 bases and at J to 1 base, leaving 8 bases not matched to a gene. The CDR3 is 14 amino acids. This chain's CDR3 is CATTAGSGTDTQYF. For the CDR3, the DNA is TGTGCCACCACAGCGGGGAGCGGCACAGATACGCAGTATTTT.

The chain has TRBV6-5 and TRBJ1-2; D might be TRBD1 (5 bases). CDR1 is MNHEY, CDR2 SVGAGI, per germline. The V end lost 2 bases, the J end lost 4 bases, and 17 bases lay between the germline ends. The CDR3 has 16 amino acids. For the CDR3, the DNA is TGTGCCAGCAGTTACGCTGGGGGGGAGGGTCCCTATGGCTACACCTTC. It specifies CASSYAGGEGPYGYTF.

This chain connects TRBV7-2 to TRBJ2-1; 11 bases line up with TRBD2. V lost 3 bases to trimming and J lost 12 bases; unmatched junction nucleotides: 7. The CDR3 sequence is 14 residues long. The germline gives CDR1 SGHTA, CDR2 FQGNSA. The CDR3 nucleotides are TGTGCCAGCAGCTTTAGCGGGGGGGCCACCGGGCAGTTCTTC. It codes for CASSFSGGATGQFF.

The rearrangement links TRBV5-1 to TRBJ2-3; weak D call: TRBD2 (5 bases). Between the trimmed V and J ends, which lost 0 bases and 2 bases, there was a span of 10 bases. CDR3 size: 15 residues. Looked up from germline, CDR1 is SGHRS and CDR2 is YFSETQ. The chain's CDR3 is CASSLGAGPTDTQYF. CDR3 nucleotide sequence: TGCGCCAGCAGCTTGGGCGCGGGTCCCACAGATACGCAGTATTTT. Using reference TRBV5-1 and TRBJ2-3 for the parts outside the CDR3, the full variable domain is KAGVTQTPRYLIKTRGQQVTLSCSPISGHRSVSWYQQTPGQGLQFLFEYFSETQRNKGNFPGRFSGRQFSNSRSEMNVSTLELGDSALYLCASSLGAGPTDTQYFGPGTRLTVL.

The chain recombines TRBV9 with TRBJ2-1, with 12 bases identical to TRBD2. Trimming took 3 bases from V and 8 from J; bases not matched to a gene: 12. Germline CDR1 SGDLS, CDR2 YYNGEE. The CDR3 is 17 amino acids. CDR3 in DNA: TGTGCCAGCAGCGGGGGGGGTTCGACTAGCGGGAGCTATGAGCAGTTCTTC. Amino acid sequence: CASSGGGSTSGSYEQFF.

The gene calls are TRBV20-1 and TRBJ2-3, with 15 bases aligning to TRBD2. The CDR3 has 19 amino acids. The ends lost 3 bases at V and 0 bases at J; junction bases unmatched: 10. Germline CDR1 and CDR2: DFQATT and SNEGSKA (reference sequence). The CDR3, as DNA: TGCAGTGCTAGTGGGGGACTAGCGGGGGGAAGCCCCAGCACAGATACGCAGTATTTT. Residues: CSASGGLAGGSPSTDTQYF.

The V and J genes are TRBV11-3 and TRBJ2-1; 8 nucleotides line up with TRBD2. V lost 5 bases, J lost 2 bases, and 11 bases stayed unmatched. This CDR3 comprises 17 residues. Germline V gene data show CDR1 as SGHNT and CDR2 as YENEEA. The CDR3 DNA is TGTGCCAGCAGCCACAGGTGGCGGGAGGATACCTACAATGAGCAGTTCTTC. This encodes CASSHRWREDTYNEQFF. The whole variable domain, filled in from reference TRBV11-3 and TRBJ2-1, reads EAGVVQSPRYKIIEKKQPVAFWCNPISGHNTLYWYLQNLGQGPELLIRYENEEAVDDSQLPKDRFSAERLKGVDSTLKIQPAELGDSAVYLCASSHRWREDTYNEQFFGPGTRLTVL.

CDR3 coding DNA: TGTGCCAGCAGCCCCGGACAGGGACTTAGCTCCTACAATGAGCAGTTCTTC. Amino acid sequence: CASSPGQGLSSYNEQFF. The V and J genes are TRBV9 and TRBJ2-1; 8 bases are shared with TRBD1. From germline, CDR1 is SGDLS and CDR2 YYNGEE. Unmatched junction bases numbered 9, after V lost 4 bases and J lost 0 bases. This CDR3 comprises 17 residues.

The chain joins TRBV12-5 to TRBJ2-7, with D maybe TRBD2 (6 bases). Germline CDR1 reads LGHNT; CDR2 reads FRNRAP. Trimming removed 0 bases from V and 0 bases from J, with 15 bases in between. This CDR3 region has 17 residues. The CDR3 here is CASGLVLTGTYSYEQYF. CDR3 DNA sequence: TGTGCTAGTGGTTTGGTGCTTACCGGGACTTACTCCTACGAGCAGTACTTC.

This chain links TRBV27 with TRBJ2-1; 8 bases are a match to TRBD1. CDR3 length: 15 residues. After removal of 5 bases from V and 7 bases from J, the junction contained 10 bases not matched to a gene. Germline assignment: CDR1 MNHEY and CDR2 SMNVEV (reference sequence). CDR3 in amino acids: CASSPFQGAGNEQFF. Here the CDR3 DNA reads TGTGCCAGCAGTCCCTTTCAGGGGGCAGGGAATGAGCAGTTCTTC.

V usage is TRBV29-1 and J usage is TRBJ2-1; possible D gene TRBD2, 6 bases. Germline V gene lookup returns CDR1 SQVTM and CDR2 ANQGSEA. V was trimmed by 3 bases and J by 7 bases, leaving 22 bases between them. The CDR3 extends over 16 amino acids. CDR3 DNA: TGCAGCGTTGAGTTGCGGGGTATGGCCCATAGAAATGAGCAGTTCTTC. This codes for CSVELRGMAHRNEQFF.